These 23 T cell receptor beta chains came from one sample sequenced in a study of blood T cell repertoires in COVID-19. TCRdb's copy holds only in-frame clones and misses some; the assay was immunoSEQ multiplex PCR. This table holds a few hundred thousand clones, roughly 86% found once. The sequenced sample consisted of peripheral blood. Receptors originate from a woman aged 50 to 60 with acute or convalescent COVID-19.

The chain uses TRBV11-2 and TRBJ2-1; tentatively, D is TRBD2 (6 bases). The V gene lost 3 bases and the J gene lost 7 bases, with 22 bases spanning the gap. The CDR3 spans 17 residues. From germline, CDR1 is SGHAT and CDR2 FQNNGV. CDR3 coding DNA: TGTGCCAGCAGCTTTCCCCAGACTGGGGGGACGGAGAATGAGCAGTTCTTC. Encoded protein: CASSFPQTGGTENEQFF.

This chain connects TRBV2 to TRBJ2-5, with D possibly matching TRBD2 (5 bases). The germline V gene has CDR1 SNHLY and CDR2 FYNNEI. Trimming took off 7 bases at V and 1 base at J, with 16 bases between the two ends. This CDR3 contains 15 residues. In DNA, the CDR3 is TGTGCCAGCATCTGGACTGCTCCTTCCCAAGAGACCCAGTACTTC. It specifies CASIWTAPSQETQYF.

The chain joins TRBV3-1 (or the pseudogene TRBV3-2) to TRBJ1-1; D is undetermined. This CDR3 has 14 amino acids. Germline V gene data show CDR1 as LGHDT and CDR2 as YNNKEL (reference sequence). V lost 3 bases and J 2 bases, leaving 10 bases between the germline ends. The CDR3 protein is CASSHVQINTEAFF. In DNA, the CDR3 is TGTGCCAGCAGCCATGTACAGATAAACACTGAAGCTTTCTTT.

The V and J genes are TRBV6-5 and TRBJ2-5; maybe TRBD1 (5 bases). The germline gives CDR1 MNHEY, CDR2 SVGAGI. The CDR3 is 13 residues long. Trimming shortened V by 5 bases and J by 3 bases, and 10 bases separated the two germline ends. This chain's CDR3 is CASSQGNEETQYF. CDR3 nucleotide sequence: TGTGCCAGCAGTCAGGGTAACGAAGAGACCCAGTACTTC.

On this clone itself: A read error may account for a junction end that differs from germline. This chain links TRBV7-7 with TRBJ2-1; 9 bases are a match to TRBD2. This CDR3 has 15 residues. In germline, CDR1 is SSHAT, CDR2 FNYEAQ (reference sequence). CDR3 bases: TGTGCTAGCAGCATTAGCGGGAGCTCCTACAATGAGCAGTTCTTC. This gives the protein CASSISGSSYNEQFF.

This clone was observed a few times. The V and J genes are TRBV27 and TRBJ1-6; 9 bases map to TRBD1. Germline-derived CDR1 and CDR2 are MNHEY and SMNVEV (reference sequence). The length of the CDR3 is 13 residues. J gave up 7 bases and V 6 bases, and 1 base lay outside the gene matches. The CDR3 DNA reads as TGTGCCAGCAGGACAGGGGGGAATTCACCCCTCCACTTT. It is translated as CASRTGGNSPLHF.

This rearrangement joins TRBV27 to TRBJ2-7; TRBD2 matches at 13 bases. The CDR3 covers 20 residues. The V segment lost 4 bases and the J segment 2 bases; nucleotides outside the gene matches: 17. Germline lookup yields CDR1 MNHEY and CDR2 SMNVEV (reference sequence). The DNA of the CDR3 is TGTGCCAGCAGTTCCCCCTCACTAGCGGGAGGGCCCCGGGCGACCTACGAGCAGTACTTC. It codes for CASSSPSLAGGPRATYEQYF.

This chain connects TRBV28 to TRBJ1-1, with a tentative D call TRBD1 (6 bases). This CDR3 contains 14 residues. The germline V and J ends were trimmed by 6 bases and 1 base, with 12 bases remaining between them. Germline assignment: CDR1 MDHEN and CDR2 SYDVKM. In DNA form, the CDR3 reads TGTGCCAGCAGCGAAGACAGGACGAACACTGAAGCTTTCTTT. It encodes CASSEDRTNTEAFF.

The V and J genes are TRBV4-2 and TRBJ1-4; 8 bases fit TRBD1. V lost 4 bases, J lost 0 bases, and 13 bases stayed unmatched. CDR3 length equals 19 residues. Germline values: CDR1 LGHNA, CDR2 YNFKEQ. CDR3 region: CASSRQTGGRGATNEKLFF. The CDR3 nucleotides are TGTGCCAGCAGCCGCCAAACAGGGGGACGAGGCGCAACTAATGAAAAACTGTTTTTT.

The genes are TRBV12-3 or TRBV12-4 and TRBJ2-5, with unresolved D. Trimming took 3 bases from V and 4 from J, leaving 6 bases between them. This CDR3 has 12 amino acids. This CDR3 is CASSFTRETQYF. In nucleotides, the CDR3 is TGTGCCAGCAGTTTTACGAGAGAGACCCAGTACTTC.

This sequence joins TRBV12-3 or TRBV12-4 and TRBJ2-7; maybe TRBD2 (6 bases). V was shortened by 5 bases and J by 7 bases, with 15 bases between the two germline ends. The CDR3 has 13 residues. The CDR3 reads CASSMRGREEQYF. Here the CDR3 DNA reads TGTGCCAGCAGTATGCGGGGCCGAGAAGAGCAGTACTTC.

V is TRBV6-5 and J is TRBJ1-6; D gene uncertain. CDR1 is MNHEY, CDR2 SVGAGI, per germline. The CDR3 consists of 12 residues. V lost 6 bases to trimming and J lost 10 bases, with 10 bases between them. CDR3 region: CASSAQYSPLHF. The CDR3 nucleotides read TGTGCCAGCAGCGCCCAGTACTCACCCCTCCACTTT.

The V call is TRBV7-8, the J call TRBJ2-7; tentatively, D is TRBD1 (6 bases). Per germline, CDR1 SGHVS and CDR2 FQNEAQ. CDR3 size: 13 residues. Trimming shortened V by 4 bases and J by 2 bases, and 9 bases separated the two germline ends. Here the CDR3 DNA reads TGTGCCAGCAGCTCGGACAGAACCTACGAGCAGTACTTC. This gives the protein CASSSDRTYEQYF.

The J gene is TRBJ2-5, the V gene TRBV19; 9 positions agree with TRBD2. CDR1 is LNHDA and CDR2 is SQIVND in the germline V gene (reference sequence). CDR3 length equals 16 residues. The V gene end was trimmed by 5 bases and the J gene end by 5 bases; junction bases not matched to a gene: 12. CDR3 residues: CASSPGGAGGHETQYF. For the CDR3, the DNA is TGTGCCAGTAGTCCCGGTGGAGCGGGAGGTCATGAGACCCAGTACTTC.

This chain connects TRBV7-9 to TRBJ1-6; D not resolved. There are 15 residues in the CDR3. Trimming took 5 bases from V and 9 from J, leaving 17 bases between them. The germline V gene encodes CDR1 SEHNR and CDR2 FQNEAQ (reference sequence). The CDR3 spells CASSLSGAGSSPLHF. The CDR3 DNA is TGTGCCAGCAGCCTTAGCGGAGCAGGTAGTTCACCCCTCCACTTT.

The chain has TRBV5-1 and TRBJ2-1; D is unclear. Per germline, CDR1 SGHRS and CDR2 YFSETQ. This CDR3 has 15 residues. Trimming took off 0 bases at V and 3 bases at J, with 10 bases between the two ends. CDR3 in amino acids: CASSLEVAVYNEQFF. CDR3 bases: TGCGCCAGCAGCTTGGAGGTAGCAGTCTACAATGAGCAGTTCTTC.

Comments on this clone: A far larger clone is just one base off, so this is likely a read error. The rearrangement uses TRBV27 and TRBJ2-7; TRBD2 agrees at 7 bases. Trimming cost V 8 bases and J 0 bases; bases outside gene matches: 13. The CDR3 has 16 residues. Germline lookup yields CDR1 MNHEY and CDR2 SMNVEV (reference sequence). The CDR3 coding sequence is TGTGCCAGCTGTTGGGGGGGAAAGCCGAGCTCCTACGAGCAGTACTTC. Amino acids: CASCWGGKPSSYEQYF.

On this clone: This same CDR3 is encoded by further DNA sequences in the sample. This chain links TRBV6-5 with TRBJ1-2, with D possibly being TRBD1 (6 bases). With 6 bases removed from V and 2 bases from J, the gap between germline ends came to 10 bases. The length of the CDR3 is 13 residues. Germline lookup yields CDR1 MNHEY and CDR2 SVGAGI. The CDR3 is CASSPTGNYGYTF. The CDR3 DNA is TGTGCCAGCAGCCCGACAGGAAACTATGGCTACACCTTC.

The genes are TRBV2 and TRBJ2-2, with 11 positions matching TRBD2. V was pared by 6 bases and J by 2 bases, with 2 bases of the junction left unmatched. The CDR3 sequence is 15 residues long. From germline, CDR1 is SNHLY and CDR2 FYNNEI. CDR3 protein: CASRGTSGNTGELFF. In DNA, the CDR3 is TGTGCCAGCAGAGGGACTAGCGGAAACACCGGGGAGCTGTTTTTT.

Written as DNA, the CDR3 is TGTGCCAGTAGAAGGCTGACAGGGGGCGGCTATGGCTACACCTTC. It translates to CASRRLTGGGYGYTF. The rearrangement joins TRBV19 to TRBJ1-2, with TRBD1 matching 10 bases. CDR1 LNHDA and CDR2 SQIVND come from the germline V gene (reference sequence). The CDR3 length is 15 residues. Unmatched junction bases numbered 8, after V lost 6 bases and J lost 4 bases.

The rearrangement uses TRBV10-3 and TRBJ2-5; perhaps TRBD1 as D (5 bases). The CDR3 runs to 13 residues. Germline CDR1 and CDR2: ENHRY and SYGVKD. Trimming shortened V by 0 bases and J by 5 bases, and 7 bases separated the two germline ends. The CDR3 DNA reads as TGTGCCATCAGTGAGTCAGGGGTTGAGACCCAGTACTTC. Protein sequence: CAISESGVETQYF.

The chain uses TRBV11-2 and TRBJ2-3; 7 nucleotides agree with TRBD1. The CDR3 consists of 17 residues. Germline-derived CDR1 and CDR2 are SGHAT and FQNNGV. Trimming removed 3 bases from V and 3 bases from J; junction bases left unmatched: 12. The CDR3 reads CASSLYGTEAYTDTQYF. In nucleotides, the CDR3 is TGTGCCAGCAGCTTGTACGGGACAGAAGCTTATACAGATACGCAGTATTTT.

CDR3 residues: CASSQKAIGTAALYPDSYEQYF. CDR3 in DNA: TGCGCCAGCAGCCAAAAGGCGATCGGGACAGCCGCTTTGTACCCCGACTCCTACGAGCAGTACTTC. The chain carries TRBV4-1 and TRBJ2-7, with TRBD1 matching over 7 bases. V trimming: 2 bases; J trimming: 0 bases; junction bases outside the gene matches: 25. Per the germline V gene, CDR1 is MGHRA and CDR2 is YSYEKL. This CDR3 has 22 residues.